This T cell receptor beta chain was identified in a study of Ad26.COV2.S vaccination and SARS-CoV-2 variants. Treatment given: roughly 18 received Ad26.COV2.S at low or high dose, single or two shots; several received placebo; per-sample allocation not given. Sample collection was performed on day 63 after the first vaccine or placebo injection. V trimming: 8 bases; J trimming: 4 bases; junction bases outside the gene matches: 2. There are 13 residues in the CDR3. Sequencing was performed with immunoSEQ multiplex PCR; in TCRdb, only in-frame clones are kept and a portion is missing. The sample lists about 680,000 clones, about 90% occurring once. This clone was observed a single time. Its target is unknown. Overall study results and limits: Reported post-vaccination CD8+ and CD4+ T cell responses to spike showed substantial breadth.

This chain connects TRBV12-3 or TRBV12-4 to TRBJ2-7; 13 nucleotides match TRBD2. The clonotype was recovered from a person between 18 and 65 years old who received the Ad26.COV2.S COVID-19 vaccine or a placebo. Material: peripheral blood, obtained in a trial of Ad26.COV2.S vaccine versus placebo. The CDR3 region is CASGTSGTYEQYF. CDR3 coding DNA: TGTGCCAGCGGGACTAGCGGGACTTACGAGCAGTACTTC.